The 26 T cell receptor beta chains reported below all come from one sample, sequenced in a study of blood T cell repertoires in COVID-19. Repertoires were generated with immunoSEQ multiplex PCR, while TCRdb's copy carries only in-frame clones and drops some. The sample includes around 160,000 clones, about 81% of them seen just once. Input material: peripheral blood. These receptors originate from a woman of 80 years or more with acute or convalescent COVID-19.

The CDR3: CASRDRGFLETQYF. In DNA form, the CDR3 reads TGTGCCAGCAGGGACAGGGGATTTTTAGAGACCCAGTACTTC. This rearrangement joins TRBV6-5 to TRBJ2-5, with 9 bases matching TRBD1. Germline lookup yields CDR1 MNHEY and CDR2 SVGAGI. V dropped 6 bases and J dropped 4; count of bases not matched to a gene: 6. CDR3 size: 14 residues.

The chain is built from TRBV5-6 and TRBJ2-5; a possible D gene is TRBD2 (5 bases). V was trimmed by 2 bases and J by 8 bases, leaving 16 bases between them. This CDR3 has 14 amino acids. Looked up from germline, CDR1 is SGHDT and CDR2 is YYEEEE. Here the CDR3 DNA reads TGTGCCAGCAGCTTCGGGGAGCCCTTGGGCACCCAGTACTTC. Protein product: CASSFGEPLGTQYF.

This clone was observed a single time. J is TRBJ2-1 and V is TRBV9; 12 bases match TRBD2. Trimming cost V 2 bases and J 2 bases; bases outside gene matches: 2. CDR1 is SGDLS, CDR2 YYNGEE, per germline. The CDR3 spans 16 residues. CDR3 sequence: CASSVLAGGTYNEQFF. The CDR3 nucleotides are TGTGCCAGCAGCGTCCTAGCGGGGGGGACCTACAATGAGCAGTTCTTC.

This clone came up a few times. The genes are TRBV19 and TRBJ2-7; 7 nucleotides align to TRBD1. Germline V lookup: CDR1 LNHDA, CDR2 SQIVND (reference sequence). Trimming at V came to 5 bases and at J to 5 bases, leaving 3 bases not matched to a gene. The CDR3 extends over 12 amino acids. The CDR3: CASSAQGDEQYF. DNA for the CDR3: TGTGCCAGTAGTGCGCAGGGGGACGAGCAGTACTTC.

This chain connects TRBV7-2 to TRBJ2-5, with D perhaps matching TRBD2 (6 bases). V was trimmed by 3 bases and J by 5 bases, leaving 13 bases between them. CDR3 length equals 14 residues. Germline values: CDR1 SGHTA, CDR2 FQGNSA. CDR3 residues: CASSLTRGGETQYF. DNA for the CDR3: TGTGCCAGCAGCTTGACTAGGGGAGGTGAGACCCAGTACTTC.

V is TRBV28 and J is TRBJ1-1; a possible D gene is TRBD1 (5 bases). Germline CDR1 MDHEN, CDR2 SYDVKM. CDR3 length equals 15 residues. Trimming removed 5 bases from V and 1 base from J, with 14 bases in between. CDR3 nucleotides: TGTGCCAGCAGTGCCCCGGGGGTGCGGAACACTGAAGCTTTCTTT. Translating it yields CASSAPGVRNTEAFF.

The chain recombines TRBV5-1 with TRBJ1-6, with 12 bases matching TRBD1. Unmatched junction bases numbered 1, after V lost 3 bases and J lost 9 bases. In germline, CDR1 is SGHRS, CDR2 YFSETQ. This CDR3 contains 14 residues. The CDR3 region is CASSSGQGASPLHF. CDR3 in DNA: TGCGCCAGCAGCTCGGGACAGGGGGCTTCACCCCTCCACTTT.

This chain uses TRBV29-1 with TRBJ1-2, with D possibly TRBD1 on 5 matching bases. Germline CDR1 reads SQVTM; CDR2 reads ANQGSEA. Trimming left V 0 bases short and J 6 bases short, with 11 bases between. The CDR3 contains 13 residues. The DNA of the CDR3 is TGCAGCGTTGAAGACAGACGGGGGAATGGCTACACCTTC. Amino acids: CSVEDRRGNGYTF. Together with reference TRBV29-1 and TRBJ1-2, the CDR3 gives the full variable domain: SAVISQKPSRDICQRGTSLTIQCQVDSQVTMMFWYRQQPGQSLTLIATANQGSEATYESGFVIDKFPISRPNLTFSTLTVSNMSPEDSSIYLCSVEDRRGNGYTFGSGTRLTVV.

This chain connects TRBV3-1 (or the pseudogene TRBV3-2) to TRBJ2-1, with TRBD2 matching over 7 bases. V was pared by 1 base and J by 5 bases, with 11 bases of the junction left unmatched. The CDR3 runs 17 residues. In germline, CDR1 is LGHDT, CDR2 YNNKEL (reference sequence). CDR3 DNA: TGTGCCAGCAGCCAAGTCTTCGGGGGGACCTCTCACAATGAGCAGTTCTTC. As protein: CASSQVFGGTSHNEQFF.

The chain uses TRBV7-9 and TRBJ2-7; 7 bases are shared with TRBD2. The germline V gene has CDR1 SEHNR and CDR2 FQNEAQ (reference sequence). The CDR3 consists of 17 residues. V was pared by 1 base and J by 4 bases, with 13 bases of the junction left unmatched. This chain's CDR3 is CASSLESWEGRVYEQYF. In nucleotides, the CDR3 is TGTGCCAGCAGCTTAGAGAGTTGGGAGGGACGGGTGTACGAGCAGTACTTC.

The chain's CDR3 is CASRKPGQGSGELFF. CDR3 coding DNA: TGTGCCAGCAGGAAACCGGGACAGGGGTCTGGGGAGCTGTTTTTT. J is TRBJ2-2 and V is TRBV11-2; 10 nucleotides match TRBD1. CDR1 is SGHAT, CDR2 FQNNGV, per germline. The CDR3 is 15 amino acids. The V segment lost 6 bases and the J segment 8 bases; nucleotides outside the gene matches: 9.

The chain is built from TRBV5-1 and TRBJ2-5, with D possibly TRBD2 on 5 matching bases. Trimming took off 1 base at V and 3 bases at J, with 13 bases between the two ends. The CDR3 consists of 15 residues. Germline V gives CDR1 SGHRS, CDR2 YFSETQ. CDR3 sequence reads: CASSLRGSVKETQYF. The CDR3 bases are TGCGCCAGCAGCTTGAGAGGGTCTGTAAAAGAGACCCAGTACTTC.

The chain couples TRBV7-8 to TRBJ1-3; possible D gene TRBD1, 5 bases. The CDR3 consists of 15 residues. Per the germline V gene, CDR1 is SGHVS and CDR2 is FQNEAQ. Trimming removed 0 bases at V and 0 bases at J, with 6 bases between. The CDR3 spells CASSLAGGSGNTIYF. The CDR3 nucleotides read TGTGCCAGCAGCTTAGCGGGGGGCTCTGGAAACACCATATATTTT.

This rearrangement joins TRBV18 to TRBJ2-3; 9 bases agree with TRBD2. The CDR3 is 17 residues long. CDR1 and CDR2 from the germline V gene are KGHSH and LQKENI. The trim removed 2 bases at V and 2 bases at J, leaving 8 bases unmatched. The CDR3 loop is CASSPFLAGPHTDTQYF. CDR3 bases: TGTGCCAGCTCACCATTTCTAGCGGGGCCCCACACAGATACGCAGTATTTT. The entire variable domain, with the rest obtained from reference TRBV18 and TRBJ2-3, is as follows: NAGVMQNPRHLVRRRGQEARLRCSPMKGHSHVYWYRQLPEEGLKFMVYLQKENIIDESGMPKERFSAEFPKEGPSILRIQQVVRGDSAAYFCASSPFLAGPHTDTQYFGPGTRLTVL.

This clone was seen at least ten times. V gene TRBV4-3 combines with J gene TRBJ1-1; D not certain. Trimming stripped 0 bases from V and 0 bases from J, with 8 bases between. The CDR3 extends over 15 amino acids. Germline V gene data show CDR1 as LGHNA and CDR2 as YSLEER. CDR3 bases: TGCGCCAGCAGCCAAGATATTTCAGTGAACACTGAAGCTTTCTTT. Translated: CASSQDISVNTEAFF.

The chain is built from TRBV5-4 and TRBJ1-6; 12 nucleotides align to TRBD1. Germline CDR1 reads SGHNT; CDR2 reads YYREEE (reference sequence). The CDR3 runs to 16 residues. After removal of 3 bases from V and 7 bases from J, the junction contained 5 bases not matched to a gene. CDR3 protein: CASSSPGTGGNSPLHF. CDR3 DNA: TGTGCCAGCAGCTCCCCCGGGACAGGGGGCAATTCACCCCTCCACTTT.

CDR3 loop: CASSYDSPYNSPLHF. The DNA for the CDR3 is TGTGCCAGCAGTTACGACAGCCCCTATAATTCACCCCTCCACTTT. The rearrangement uses TRBV7-2 and TRBJ1-6, with D possibly TRBD1 on 5 matching bases. Per the germline V gene, CDR1 is SGHTA and CDR2 is FQGNSA. This CDR3 contains 15 residues. Trimming stripped 6 bases from V and 2 bases from J, with 11 bases between.

This clone occurred a few times. Mismatch with germline at one junction end may stem from a read error. The V gene is TRBV10-3, the J gene TRBJ1-4, with D perhaps TRBD1 (5 bases). Germline V gene sequence: CDR1 ENHRY, CDR2 SYGVKD. This CDR3 region has 16 residues. DNA of the CDR3: TGTGCCATCAGTGACCTTTCAGGGATTTCTAAGGAAAAACTGTTTTTT. This gives the protein CAISDLSGISKEKLFF.

The chain joins TRBV18 to TRBJ1-4; 8 bases map to TRBD1. Per the germline V gene, CDR1 is KGHSH and CDR2 is LQKENI. The CDR3 extends over 13 amino acids. The junction had 2 bases not matched to a gene; V was cut back by 6 bases and J by 5 bases. In DNA form, the CDR3 reads TGTGCCAGCTCGGGACAGGAGAATGAAAAACTGTTTTTT. Translating it yields CASSGQENEKLFF.

CDR3 region: CASRNGRGYGYTF. The DNA of the CDR3 is TGTGCCAGTAGAAACGGCAGGGGCTATGGCTACACCTTC. The rearrangement links TRBV19 to TRBJ1-2, with a possible D match to TRBD1 (6 bases). This CDR3 region has 13 residues. The V end lost 6 bases, the J end lost 4 bases, and 12 bases lay between the germline ends. Germline assignment: CDR1 LNHDA and CDR2 SQIVND (reference sequence). Variable domain in full (rest from reference TRBV19 and TRBJ1-2): DGGITQSPKYLFRKEGQNVTLSCEQNLNHDAMYWYRQDPGQGLRLIYYSQIVNDFQKGDIAEGYSVSREKKESFPLTVTSAQKNPTAFYLCASRNGRGYGYTFGSGTRLTVV.

V usage is TRBV4-3 and J usage is TRBJ1-6; TRBD1 aligns across 8 bases. The CDR3 has 15 amino acids. Germline V gene lookup returns CDR1 LGHNA and CDR2 YSLEER. The V gene end was trimmed by 0 bases and the J gene end by 10 bases; junction bases not matched to a gene: 5. CDR3 DNA sequence: TGCGCCAGCAGCCAAGACAGGACAGGGCGATCACCCCTCCACTTT. It codes for CASSQDRTGRSPLHF.

The J gene is TRBJ2-1, the V gene TRBV9; possibly TRBD2 for D (5 bases). CDR3 length equals 14 residues. With 0 bases removed from V and 5 bases from J, the gap between germline ends came to 9 bases. Germline lookup yields CDR1 SGDLS and CDR2 YYNGEE. The CDR3 region has the DNA TGTGCCAGCAGCGTAGAGACGGGAAACAATGAGCAGTTCTTC. Residues: CASSVETGNNEQFF.

The chain links TRBV19 to TRBJ2-4; possibly TRBD1 for D (5 bases). Germline V gene data show CDR1 as LNHDA and CDR2 as SQIVND (reference sequence). V lost 5 bases to trimming and J lost 8 bases, with 7 bases between them. This CDR3 is built from 11 residues. The CDR3 DNA is TGTGCCAGTAGTGGCAGGGACATTCAGTACTTC. This sequence encodes CASSGRDIQYF.

A single count supports this clone. V usage is TRBV12-3 or TRBV12-4 and J usage is TRBJ2-1; D is unclear. The CDR3 loop spans 11 amino acids. Trimming left V 5 bases short and J 3 bases short, with 2 bases between. The CDR3 bases are TGTGCCAGCAGTCTCTACAATGAGCAGTTCTTC. It codes for CASSLYNEQFF.

This sequence joins TRBV5-6 and TRBJ1-5; D possibly corresponds to TRBD1 (5 bases). Germline CDR1 is SGHDT and CDR2 is YYEEEE. The CDR3 is 14 residues long. Trimming shortened V by 2 bases and J by 7 bases, and 13 bases separated the two germline ends. The CDR3 nucleotides read TGTGCCAGCAGCTTTGGACCCGCAGGGCAGCCCCAGCATTTT. This gives the protein CASSFGPAGQPQHF.

The rearrangement links TRBV5-4 to TRBJ2-7; maybe TRBD2 (6 bases). Trimming cost V 4 bases and J 11 bases, with 16 bases left between them. The CDR3 loop spans 12 amino acids. CDR1 SGHNT and CDR2 YYREEE come from the germline V gene (reference sequence). The DNA for the CDR3 is TGTGCCAGCAGCGCCGAGAGGCGCGGGGAGTACTTC. Protein sequence: CASSAERRGEYF.